The T cell receptor (beta chain) described here comes from a study of T cell responses to AZD1222 COVID-19 vaccine. The method was immunoSEQ multiplex PCR; TCRdb's version includes in-frame clones alone and lacks a portion of them. The profile shows approximately 100,000 clones, 85% to 90% of them singletons. The length of the CDR3 is 12 residues. Looked up from germline, CDR1 is WSHSY and CDR2 is SAAADI. The V end was cut by 9 bases, the J end by 2 bases, with 8 bases between. The chain links TRBV10-2 to TRBJ2-1; D not resolved. The sequencing used peripheral blood, collected on day 0 of AZD1222 vaccination. This sequence originates from an adult in good health. The CDR3 loop is CASGGPYNEQFF. CDR3 DNA sequence: TGCGCCAGTGGCGGACCCTACAATGAGCAGTTCTTC.